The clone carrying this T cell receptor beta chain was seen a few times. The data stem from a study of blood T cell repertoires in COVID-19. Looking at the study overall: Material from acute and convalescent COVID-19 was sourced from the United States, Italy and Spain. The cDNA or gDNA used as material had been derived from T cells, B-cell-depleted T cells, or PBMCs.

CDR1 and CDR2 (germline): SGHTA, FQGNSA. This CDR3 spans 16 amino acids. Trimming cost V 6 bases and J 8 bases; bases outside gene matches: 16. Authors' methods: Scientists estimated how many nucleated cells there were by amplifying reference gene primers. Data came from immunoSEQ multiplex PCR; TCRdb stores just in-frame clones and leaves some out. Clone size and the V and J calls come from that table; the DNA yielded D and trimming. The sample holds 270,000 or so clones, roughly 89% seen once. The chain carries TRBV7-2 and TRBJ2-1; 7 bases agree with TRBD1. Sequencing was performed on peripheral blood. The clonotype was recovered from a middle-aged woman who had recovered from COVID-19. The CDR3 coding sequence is TGTGCCAGCAGTTCCAAACGGGACAGTTTTGGTCATGAGCAGTTCTTC. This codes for CASSSKRDSFGHEQFF.